The next 18 T cell receptor beta chains were all read from a single sample in a study of shared clonotypes between healthy human individuals. Sequenced by immunoSEQ multiplex PCR; TCRdb stores in-frame clones only, minus some. The sample comprises about 2.1 million clones, just under 95% of which are singletons, and about 1.6% rests with the top ten. Terminally differentiated effector memory CD45RA+ cells were left out of the naive CD8 fraction, which was CD45RO-negative and positively selected for CCR7. Material: naive CD8+ T cells from PBMCs. The source of these receptors is a man in his late teens or twenties in good health. Some clones in this sample may be carry-over from other donors' samples.

Comment on this clone: This sample includes further DNA sequences coding for the same CDR3. The chain recombines TRBV28 with TRBJ1-5; D is unresolved. Trimming stripped 3 bases from V and 0 bases from J, with 6 bases between. Germline assignment: CDR1 MDHEN and CDR2 SYDVKM. This CDR3 spans 14 amino acids. The CDR3 spells CASSLAISNQPQHF. In DNA form, the CDR3 reads TGTGCCAGCAGTTTGGCGATTAGCAATCAGCCCCAGCATTTT.

Notes on this clone: The sample holds other DNA sequences that translate to the same CDR3. This chain connects TRBV28 to TRBJ1-1, with a weak D call TRBD1 (6 bases). The length of the CDR3 is 15 residues. V lost 1 base and J 4 bases, leaving 13 bases between the germline ends. Germline V gene sequence: CDR1 MDHEN, CDR2 SYDVKM. The CDR3: CASSLFGQGSTEAFF. The CDR3 bases are TGTGCCAGCAGTTTATTCGGGCAGGGGAGCACTGAAGCTTTCTTT.

This clone was counted once. V gene TRBV29-1 combines with J gene TRBJ2-1; 11 bases fit TRBD1. The V segment lost 4 bases and the J segment 4 bases; nucleotides outside the gene matches: 6. The CDR3 sequence is 15 residues long. Germline V gene data show CDR1 as SQVTM and CDR2 as ANQGSEA. The CDR3, as DNA: TGCAGCGTTGGAGGGACAGGGGGACGGTACAATGAGCAGTTCTTC. This translates into CSVGGTGGRYNEQFF.

The rearrangement joins TRBV28 to TRBJ2-1, with 13 bases that match TRBD2. The CDR3 sequence is 15 residues long. Germline lookup yields CDR1 MDHEN and CDR2 SYDVKM. V lost 6 bases and J lost 5; bases outside the gene matches: 4. The CDR3 bases are TGTGCCAGCAGCCGGGGACTAGCGGGGAACAATGAGCAGTTCTTC. Residues: CASSRGLAGNNEQFF.

This clone was picked up a small number of times. The rearrangement links TRBV5-1 to TRBJ2-7, with 10 bases identical to TRBD1. The CDR3 spans 13 residues. In germline, CDR1 is SGHRS, CDR2 YFSETQ. J lost 6 bases, V lost 0 bases, and 0 bases had no gene match. The CDR3 DNA sequence: TGCGCCAGCAGCTTGGGGACAGGGGGCGAGCAGTACTTC. It specifies CASSLGTGGEQYF.

The genes are TRBV27 and TRBJ2-7; D might be TRBD1 (6 bases). Between the trimmed V and J ends, which lost 4 bases and 3 bases, there was a span of 16 bases. The CDR3 covers 15 residues. Germline CDR1 MNHEY, CDR2 SMNVEV (reference sequence). The chain's CDR3 is CASSSPQGVGYEQYF. CDR3 bases: TGTGCCAGCAGTTCTCCACAGGGTGTTGGCTACGAGCAGTACTTC.

The chain uses TRBV27 and TRBJ1-1; D not resolved. Looked up from germline, CDR1 is MNHEY and CDR2 is SMNVEV (reference sequence). Trimming took 5 bases from V and 0 from J, leaving 13 bases between them. This CDR3 has 15 amino acids. The CDR3 sequence is CASSPFGLMNTEAFF. The CDR3 region has the DNA TGTGCCAGCAGTCCCTTTGGGCTCATGAACACTGAAGCTTTCTTT.

V is TRBV9 and J is TRBJ2-6, with TRBD2 identical over 7 bases. J gave up 4 bases and V 6 bases, and 16 bases lay outside the gene matches. The CDR3 consists of 18 residues. CDR1 is SGDLS, CDR2 YYNGEE, per germline. Here the CDR3 reads CASTHGGGPVNGANVLTF. The CDR3 DNA reads TGTGCCAGCACGCACGGCGGGGGTCCGGTTAACGGGGCCAACGTCCTGACTTTC.

This clone occurred a few times. The rearrangement joins TRBV27 to TRBJ1-1; 12 bases map to TRBD1. The V and J ends lost 6 bases and 5 bases, in that order; junction bases with no gene match: 4. CDR1 and CDR2 from the germline V gene are MNHEY and SMNVEV (reference sequence). The CDR3 consists of 14 residues. Here the CDR3 reads CASRRDRGQTEAFF. DNA for the CDR3: TGTGCCAGCAGGAGGGACAGGGGGCAAACTGAAGCTTTCTTT.

The chain recombines TRBV4-3 with TRBJ2-2; 12 nucleotides match TRBD2. Germline V gene lookup returns CDR1 LGHNA and CDR2 YSLEER. The CDR3 runs 19 residues. After removal of 0 bases from V and 0 bases from J, the junction contained 5 bases not matched to a gene. CDR3 loop: CASSQEGLAGLANTGELFF. CDR3 bases: TGCGCCAGCAGCCAAGAGGGACTAGCGGGCCTCGCGAACACCGGGGAGCTGTTTTTT.

For the CDR3, the DNA is TGTGCCAGCAGCCGACGGGGTCAGGAGACCCAGTACTTC. Amino acid sequence: CASSRRGQETQYF. The rearrangement uses TRBV4-2 and TRBJ2-5; D is perhaps TRBD2 (5 bases). This CDR3 has 13 amino acids. CDR1 LGHNA and CDR2 YNFKEQ come from the germline V gene. V lost 4 bases to trimming and J lost 5 bases, with 11 bases between them.

This clone was detected once. The rearrangement uses TRBV5-1 and TRBJ2-2, with TRBD2 as a possible D gene (5 bases). The CDR3 runs to 16 residues. Trimming stripped 2 bases from V and 1 base from J, with 12 bases between. CDR1 is SGHRS and CDR2 is YFSETQ in the germline V gene. CDR3 in amino acids: CASSLLREWNTGELFF. The DNA for the CDR3 is TGCGCCAGCAGCTTACTACGGGAATGGAACACCGGGGAGCTGTTTTTT.

The J gene is TRBJ2-7, the V gene TRBV27, with 8 bases fitting TRBD1. V trimming: 3 bases; J trimming: 6 bases; junction bases outside the gene matches: 4. This CDR3 is built from 13 residues. Germline loops: CDR1 MNHEY, CDR2 SMNVEV (reference sequence). The CDR3 protein is CASSFLTGGEQYF. The CDR3 nucleotides are TGTGCCAGCAGTTTCCTTACAGGGGGCGAGCAGTACTTC.

This rearrangement joins TRBV5-1 to TRBJ2-7; TRBD2 agrees at 8 bases. In germline, CDR1 is SGHRS, CDR2 YFSETQ. With 0 bases clipped from V and 7 bases from J, the junction kept 12 bases outside the gene matches. The CDR3 runs 16 residues. Here the CDR3 DNA reads TGCGCCAGCAGCTTGGTAGGGCGGGAGGCCTTGGATGAGCAGTACTTC. It yields the protein CASSLVGREALDEQYF.

V is TRBV9 and J is TRBJ2-7, with a tentative D call TRBD1 (6 bases). From germline, CDR1 is SGDLS and CDR2 YYNGEE. V gave up 3 bases and J gave up 5 bases, with 12 bases separating them. The CDR3 totals 13 residues. CDR3 loop: CASSETGFHEQYF. The CDR3 coding sequence is TGTGCCAGCAGCGAAACAGGGTTCCACGAGCAGTACTTC.

The chain carries TRBV7-9 and TRBJ2-3, with 13 bases lining up with TRBD2. The CDR3 contains 16 residues. With V trimmed by 5 bases and J by 4 bases, 6 bases remained unmatched. CDR1 is SEHNR, CDR2 FQNEAQ, per germline (reference sequence). CDR3 bases: TGTGCCAGCAGCACCCGGACTAGCGGGAGTGCAGATACGCAGTATTTT. Its translation: CASSTRTSGSADTQYF.

The chain combines TRBV29-1 with TRBJ2-3; 10 bases agree with TRBD2. With V trimmed by 8 bases and J by 4 bases, 6 bases remained unmatched. The CDR3 covers 13 residues. CDR1 is SQVTM and CDR2 is ANQGSEA in the germline V gene. CDR3 bases: TGCAGCACTCGAGCGGGGGGGGCAGATACGCAGTATTTT. Its protein is CSTRAGGADTQYF.

The gene calls are TRBV9 and TRBJ2-3; D uncertain. The germline CDR1 and CDR2 sequences are SGDLS and YYNGEE. The CDR3 length is 17 residues. The V end was cut by 3 bases, the J end by 0 bases, with 17 bases between. The CDR3 reads CASSASLRRTSTDTQYF. In DNA form, the CDR3 reads TGTGCCAGCAGCGCCTCGTTAAGACGAACCAGCACAGATACGCAGTATTTT.